This T cell receptor (beta chain) was captured in a study of T-cell reconstitution after alpha-beta-depleted transplantation in children (dated by TCRdb to about 2016). Background on the whole study: Using TCR repertoire profiling, the study followed T-cell immune reconstitution in a quantitative way in children after TCRalphabeta/CD19-depleted allogeneic hematopoietic cell transplantation.

Libraries came from PCR. Sequenced using an Illumina HiSeq 2500. Molecular barcoding was employed in the preparation of TCR libraries, with unique molecular identifiers being used to normalize TCRbeta repertoire quantification. TCRdb ran its own pipeline on the public reads, namely fastp trimming at Q25 and MiXCR clone calling, and kept in-frame beta chains. A single entry per CDR3 protein holds the most common genes and DNA from its merged rows. Recorded for this sample are about 480,000 distinct CDR3 sequences; 12% of them occurred a single time. Clones ranked in the top ten supply around 5.8% of the sample. Points on this clonotype: Its antigen is still unknown. Per-nucleotide qualities are absent, and no much larger clonotype sits a single base away.

A distance of 17 bases separates the germline ends of V and J, which lose 2 bases and 4 bases respectively. From the cysteine up to the phenylalanine, the CDR3 has a length of 15 residues. The DNA shown is the 45-base CDR3, in frame from base 1. CDR1 and CDR2 (GTSNPN, SVGIG) derive from the germline V gene (reference sequence). The sample was PBMCs from the stem cell graft donor, taken from the stem cell graft. The V and J genes are TRBV30 and TRBJ1-1, with TRBD1 perhaps the D gene, on 5 matching bases. The clonotype originates from a human donor who donated a stem cell graft to a child with combined immunodeficiency. For the CDR3, the sequence is CAWSSTGVVVTEAFF. The DNA reads as follows: TGTGCCTGGAGTTCAACAGGAGTGGTCGTCACTGAAGCTTTCTTT.